The present T cell receptor beta chain was sequenced within a study of OX40 agonist ivuxolimab in advanced cancers. Only in-frame clones appear in the TCRdb table, and some are missing; sequencing was by immunoSEQ multiplex PCR. The sample holds about 63,000 clones; about 89% are singletons and the top ten take 0.75% to 0.9%. Points from the study as a whole: In the 0.1 to 3.0 mg/kg range, CD4+ and CD8+ blood T cells had expanded clonally by week 6.

This clone was counted a single time. The antigen remains undetermined. This CDR3 is 14 amino acids long. The V and J ends lost 5 bases and 0 bases respectively, with 8 bases between them. In germline, CDR1 is SGHTA, CDR2 FQGTGA. The chain carries TRBV7-3 and TRBJ2-1; D not resolved. The sequencing used CD4+ or CD8+ T cells sorted from blood, collected in a trial of the OX40 agonist ivuxolimab. The TCR comes from an adult with an advanced solid tumor such as melanoma, head and neck, liver or kidney cancer. The CDR3 sequence: CASSREFSYNEQFF. DNA for the CDR3: TGTGCCAGCAGCAGGGAATTCTCCTACAATGAGCAGTTCTTC.